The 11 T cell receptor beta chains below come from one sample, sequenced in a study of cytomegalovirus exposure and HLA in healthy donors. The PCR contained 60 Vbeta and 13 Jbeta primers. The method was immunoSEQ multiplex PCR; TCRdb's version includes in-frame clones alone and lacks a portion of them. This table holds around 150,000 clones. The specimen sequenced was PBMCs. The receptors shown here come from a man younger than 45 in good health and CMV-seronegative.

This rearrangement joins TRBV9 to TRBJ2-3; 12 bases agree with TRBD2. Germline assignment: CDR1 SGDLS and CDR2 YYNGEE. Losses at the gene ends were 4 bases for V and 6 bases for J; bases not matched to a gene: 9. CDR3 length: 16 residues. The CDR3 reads CASSPLAGGPMDTQYF. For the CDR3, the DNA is TGTGCCAGCAGCCCCCTAGCGGGAGGGCCTATGGATACGCAGTATTTT.

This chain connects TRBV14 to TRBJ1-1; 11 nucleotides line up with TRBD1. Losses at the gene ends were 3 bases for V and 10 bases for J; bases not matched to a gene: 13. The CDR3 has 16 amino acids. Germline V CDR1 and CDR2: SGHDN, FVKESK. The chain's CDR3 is CASSQGLGQGVGGAFF. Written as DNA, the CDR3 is TGTGCCAGCAGCCAGGGGCTGGGACAGGGGGTCGGGGGAGCTTTCTTT.

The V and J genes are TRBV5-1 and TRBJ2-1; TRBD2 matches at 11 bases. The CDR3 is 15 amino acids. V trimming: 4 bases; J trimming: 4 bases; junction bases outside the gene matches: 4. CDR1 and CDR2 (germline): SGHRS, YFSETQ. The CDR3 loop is CASSPTSGSYNEQFF. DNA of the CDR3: TGCGCCAGCAGCCCAACTAGCGGGAGTTACAATGAGCAGTTCTTC.

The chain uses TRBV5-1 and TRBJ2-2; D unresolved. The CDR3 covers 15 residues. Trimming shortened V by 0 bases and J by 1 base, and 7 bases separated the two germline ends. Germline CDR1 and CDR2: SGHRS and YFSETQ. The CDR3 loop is CASSLETQNTGELFF. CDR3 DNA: TGCGCCAGCAGCTTGGAAACTCAGAACACCGGGGAGCTGTTTTTT.

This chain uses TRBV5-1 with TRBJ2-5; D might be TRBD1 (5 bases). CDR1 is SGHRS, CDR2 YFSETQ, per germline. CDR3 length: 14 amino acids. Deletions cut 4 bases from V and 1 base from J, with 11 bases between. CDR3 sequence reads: CASSPATAQETQYF. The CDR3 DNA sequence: TGCGCCAGCAGCCCGGCGACAGCCCAAGAGACCCAGTACTTC.

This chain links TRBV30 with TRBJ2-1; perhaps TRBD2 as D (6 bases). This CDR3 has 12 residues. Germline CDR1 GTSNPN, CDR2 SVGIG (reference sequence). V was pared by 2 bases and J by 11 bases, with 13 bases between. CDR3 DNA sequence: TGTGCCTGGAGTACCTTGGCGGGACAGCAGTTCTTC. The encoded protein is CAWSTLAGQQFF.

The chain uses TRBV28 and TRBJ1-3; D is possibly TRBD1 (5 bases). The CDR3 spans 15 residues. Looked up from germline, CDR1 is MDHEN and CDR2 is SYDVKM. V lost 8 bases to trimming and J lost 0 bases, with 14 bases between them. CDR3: CASRDSRSSGNTIYF. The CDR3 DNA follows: TGTGCCAGCCGCGACAGCCGAAGCTCTGGAAACACCATATATTTT.

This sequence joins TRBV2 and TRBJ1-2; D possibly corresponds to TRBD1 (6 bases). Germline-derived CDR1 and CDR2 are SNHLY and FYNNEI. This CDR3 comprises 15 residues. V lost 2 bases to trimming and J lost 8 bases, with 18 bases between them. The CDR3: CASSESQGQFMGYTF. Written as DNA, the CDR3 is TGTGCCAGCAGTGAATCCCAGGGGCAGTTCATGGGCTACACCTTC.

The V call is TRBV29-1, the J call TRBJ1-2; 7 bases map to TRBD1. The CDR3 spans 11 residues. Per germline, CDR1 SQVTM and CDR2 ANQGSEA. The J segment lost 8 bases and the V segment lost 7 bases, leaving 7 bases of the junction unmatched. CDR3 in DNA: TGCAGCGCTGACAGGGAAGGAGGCTACACCTTC. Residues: CSADREGGYTF.

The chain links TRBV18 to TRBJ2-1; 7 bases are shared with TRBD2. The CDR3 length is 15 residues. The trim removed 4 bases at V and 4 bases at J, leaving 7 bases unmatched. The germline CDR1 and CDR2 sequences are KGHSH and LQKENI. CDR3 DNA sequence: TGTGCCAGCTCACGGGAGGGGTACGTGTACAATGAGCAGTTCTTC. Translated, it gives CASSREGYVYNEQFF.

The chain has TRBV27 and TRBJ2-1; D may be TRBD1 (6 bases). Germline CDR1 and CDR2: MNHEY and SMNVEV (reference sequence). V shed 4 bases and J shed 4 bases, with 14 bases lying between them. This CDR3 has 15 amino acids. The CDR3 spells CASSSDRQSYNEQFF. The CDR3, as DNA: TGTGCCAGCAGTTCTGACAGGCAATCGTACAATGAGCAGTTCTTC.